The subject of this entry is one T cell receptor beta chain. Antigen: not known. The entry originates in a study of cytomegalovirus exposure and HLA in healthy donors. Study-wide points: Solely CMV serostatus was available to characterize immune exposure.

This CDR3 contains 13 residues. The germline V gene has CDR1 SNHLY and CDR2 FYNNEI. V shed 4 bases and J shed 4 bases, with 8 bases lying between them. A multiplex PCR was run with 60 Vbeta primers and 13 Jbeta primers. Sequenced by immunoSEQ multiplex PCR; TCRdb stores in-frame clones only, minus some. The sample shows about 200,000 clones, more than 65% of them seen only once. The chain has TRBV2 and TRBJ1-5, with D unclear. The sequencing sample was made of PBMCs. The receptor was isolated from a woman aged 30 to 39 in good health and CMV-seronegative. In DNA form, the CDR3 reads TGTGCCAGCAGTGCGCGGGGAAATCAGCCCCAGCATTTT. It specifies CASSARGNQPQHF.